Each of the 8 T cell receptor beta chains below was sequenced from the same sample in a study of blood T cell repertoires in COVID-19. Data came from immunoSEQ multiplex PCR; TCRdb stores just in-frame clones and leaves some out. The sample shows 110,000 or so clones, approximately 90% of them seen only once. Sample: peripheral blood. Every receptor here comes from a woman between 50 and 59 years old with acute or convalescent COVID-19.

V gene TRBV28 combines with J gene TRBJ1-1; TRBD1 is a possible D gene (5 bases). Trimming cost V 6 bases and J 3 bases, with 8 bases left between them. The CDR3 sequence is 12 residues long. The germline V gene encodes CDR1 MDHEN and CDR2 SYDVKM. This chain's CDR3 is CASSRQYTEAFF. Written as DNA, the CDR3 is TGTGCCAGCAGCAGACAGTACACTGAAGCTTTCTTT.

This clone showed up just once. The chain recombines TRBV27 with TRBJ1-2; D remains ambiguous. The CDR3 length is 13 residues. Trimming took off 0 bases at V and 4 bases at J, with 6 bases between the two ends. Germline loops: CDR1 MNHEY, CDR2 SMNVEV (reference sequence). The CDR3 is CASSLSETYGYTF. The CDR3 DNA sequence: TGTGCCAGCAGTTTATCGGAGACCTATGGCTACACCTTC.

The chain carries TRBV5-8 and TRBJ1-1; the D gene is possibly TRBD1 (6 bases). V was cut by 4 bases and J by 5 bases, with 18 bases left in between. The length of the CDR3 is 15 residues. CDR1 and CDR2 from the germline V gene are SGHTS and YDEGEE. The CDR3 DNA is TGTGCCAGCAGCCCATCGGGACAAGGGTGGACTGAAGCTTTCTTT. Protein: CASSPSGQGWTEAFF. The variable domain in full, with the rest retrieved from reference TRBV5-8 and TRBJ1-1, is EAGVTQSPTHLIKTRGQQATLRCSPISGHTSVYWYQQALGLGLQFLLWYDEGEERNRGNFPPRFSGRQFPNYSSELNVNALELEDSALYLCASSPSGQGWTEAFFGQGTRLTVV.

The chain links TRBV4-1 to TRBJ2-1, with D maybe TRBD1 (6 bases). The CDR3 length is 16 residues. V gave up 2 bases and J gave up 0 bases, with 11 bases separating them. The germline V gene encodes CDR1 MGHRA and CDR2 YSYEKL. CDR3: CASSQPGQSSYNEQFF. As DNA, the CDR3 is TGCGCCAGCAGCCAACCCGGACAGAGCTCCTACAATGAGCAGTTCTTC.

The chain employs TRBV10-2 and TRBJ2-1; TRBD2 agrees at 13 bases. CDR1 and CDR2 (germline): WSHSY, SAAADI. The length of the CDR3 is 16 residues. The V segment lost 3 bases and the J segment 7 bases; nucleotides outside the gene matches: 6. The CDR3, as DNA: TGCGCCAGCAGTGAAACTACTAGCGGGGGGGGAAATGAGCAGTTCTTC. Translating it yields CASSETTSGGGNEQFF.

The chain combines TRBV9 with TRBJ2-1, with 12 bases that match TRBD2. CDR3 length: 15 residues. The V and J ends lost 4 bases and 7 bases, in that order; junction bases with no gene match: 6. Germline V CDR1 and CDR2: SGDLS, YYNGEE. CDR3 bases: TGTGCCAGCAGCTCTAGAGGACTAGCGGGAAATGAGCAGTTCTTC. Residues: CASSSRGLAGNEQFF.

The chain couples TRBV6-6 to TRBJ2-1; TRBD2 might be the D (7 bases). Germline-derived CDR1 and CDR2 are MNHNY and SVGAGI (reference sequence). CDR3 length: 13 amino acids. V lost 11 bases and J lost 5, with 16 bases in between. CDR3 in amino acids: CAGGAGIDNEQFF. CDR3 bases: TGTGCCGGGGGGGCAGGGATCGACAATGAGCAGTTCTTC.

The J gene is TRBJ1-5, the V gene TRBV6-5, with 7 nucleotides matching TRBD1. Per germline, CDR1 MNHEY and CDR2 SVGAGI. This CDR3 has 15 amino acids. With 7 bases clipped from V and 4 bases from J, the junction kept 10 bases outside the gene matches. CDR3 protein: CASTEIGGRNQPQHF. CDR3 coding DNA: TGTGCCAGCACCGAGATAGGGGGCAGGAATCAGCCCCAGCATTTT.